This TCR beta chain was captured by sequencing in a study of shared clonotypes between healthy human individuals. Only Caucasian adults living in Nashville, Tennessee made up the donor group. Over several immunoSEQ plates, each subset's genomic DNA was distributed in even portions. The table came from immunoSEQ multiplex PCR; TCRdb's copy has only in-frame clones and leaves some out. The repertoire holds around 370,000 clones, with 90% to 98% as singletons. With 0 bases removed from V and 1 base from J, the gap between germline ends came to 23 bases. CDR1 is LNHNV, CDR2 YYDKDF, per germline (reference sequence). This CDR3 is 20 amino acids long.

The chain uses TRBV15 and TRBJ2-3; D may correspond to TRBD1 or TRBD2 (5 bases each). The receptor's source is a man aged 25-40 years in good health. Sequenced input: memory CD8+ T cells sorted from blood. Subset indicated: CD45RO+ cells pooled with CCR7-negative TemRA cells. DNA of the CDR3: TGTGCCACCAGCAGAGATCCCCTTAGAGGGGCGGGTAGGGGCACAGATACGCAGTATTTT. Encoded protein: CATSRDPLRGAGRGTDTQYF.